The sequence of this T cell receptor (beta chain) was determined in a study of T cells in Graves' hyperthyroidism and ophthalmopathy. V was pared by 4 bases and J by 5 bases, with 5 bases of the junction left unmatched. Germline V lookup: CDR1 SGHAT, CDR2 FQNNGV. The CDR3 is 14 amino acids. This clonotype was recorded at least ten times. TCR beta CDR3 regions were amplified from RNA. Initially, a first-round RT-PCR of the TCR CDR3 employed the HTBI primer set. One entry per CDR3 protein results from TCRdb running MiXCR on the multiplex PCR reads. Among more than 650,000 distinct CDR3 sequences, around 13% were seen once, and the ten largest hold about 9.4%.

This chain joins TRBV11-2 and TRBJ2-1; 7 bases align to TRBD2. The source of this sequence is a woman younger than 35 with Graves' hyperthyroidism. Sequencing was performed on blood. CDR3 in amino acids: CASSSRGGHNEQFF. CDR3 sequence (DNA): TGTGCCAGCAGCTCTCGCGGGGGACACAATGAGCAGTTCTTC.